These 2 T cell receptor beta chains were all obtained from the same sample, sequenced in a study of STAT3 mutations in large granular lymphocyte leukemia. The method was immunoSEQ multiplex PCR; TCRdb's version includes in-frame clones alone and lacks a portion of them. This table has around 1,800 clones, roughly 60% appearing once. Study-wide findings and caveats: Every T-LGLL patient had at least one immunodominant TCRbeta clonotype.

No cognate antigen is known for these TCRs. Sequencing input: peripheral blood mononuclear cells. The receptors come from a man in his 60s with T-cell large granular lymphocyte leukemia. Some clones in this sample may be carry-over from other donors' samples.

This CDR3 is CASRGPVYEQYF. The CDR3 nucleotides read TGTGCCAGCAGGGGCCCGGTGTACGAGCAGTACTTC. The chain has TRBV6-5 and TRBJ2-7; D is unresolved. Trimming left V 6 bases short and J 4 bases short, with 10 bases between. The CDR3 sequence is 12 residues long. CDR1 is MNHEY, CDR2 SVGAGI, per germline.

The chain uses TRBV18 and TRBJ2-7, with D perhaps TRBD2 (5 bases). The CDR3 runs to 12 residues. V shed 3 bases and J shed 7 bases, with 10 bases lying between them. Germline values: CDR1 KGHSH, CDR2 LQKENI. CDR3: CASSPSRGEQYF. CDR3 nucleotides: TGTGCCAGCTCACCGTCCCGCGGGGAGCAGTACTTC.